The clone carrying this T cell receptor (beta chain) was seen a handful of times. Its matching antigen is unknown. The entry originates in a study of T-cell reconstitution after alpha-beta-depleted transplantation in children. Using unique molecular identifiers, the investigators prepared the TCRbeta library. TCRdb used MiXCR to reprocess the PCR reads, holding one entry per CDR3 protein. The table has about 300,000 distinct CDR3 sequences, 6% to 10% seen once; the top ten hold 9.1%. Germline CDR1 is MNHEY and CDR2 is SVGEGT. The CDR3 contains 14 residues. V was shortened by 5 bases and J by 5 bases, with 13 bases between the two germline ends. General study findings and limits: Several hundred expanded graft clones reportedly gave rise to the alpha-beta T cells present about two months after transplant. Diversity of TCRbeta at day 60 was high in some patients, arising from surviving recipient T cells and thymic progenitors. T-cell numbers and diversity, one year after transplant, stemmed largely from T cells that were newly produced.

The input for sequencing was peripheral blood, taken 360 days after TCRalphabeta/CD19-depleted stem cell transplant. The source is a female patient aged 2-9 years who had a stem cell transplant for Fanconi anemia, so the T cells may come from the graft donor. This sequence joins TRBV6-2 or TRBV6-3 and TRBJ2-1; D is unresolved. The DNA for the CDR3 is TGTGCCAGCAGTCAAGATCTCCTAGACAATGAGCAGTTCTTC. Translation: CASSQDLLDNEQFF.